The 29 T cell receptor beta chains in this list originate from one sample, sequenced in a study of blood T cell repertoires in COVID-19. Clones were sequenced by immunoSEQ multiplex PCR, and TCRdb holds only the in-frame ones, with some missing. Here the sample spans 200,000 to 250,000 clones, less than 85% being singletons. Sequencing was done on a sample of PBMCs or T cells enriched from blood (not recorded which). These receptors were obtained from a man in his 60s who had recovered from COVID-19.

V gene TRBV7-8 combines with J gene TRBJ2-1; 14 nucleotides match TRBD2. J was trimmed by 9 bases and V by 6 bases; bases with no gene match: 10. The V gene's germline CDR1 is SGHVS and CDR2 FQNEAQ. CDR3 length: 16 residues. CDR3 loop: CASRMTSGGAGSEQFF. The CDR3 coding sequence is TGTGCCAGCAGAATGACTAGCGGGGGGGCTGGGAGTGAGCAGTTCTTC.

The CDR3 DNA reads TGTGCCAGCAGCGTGACAGGGGATTCCGGGGAGCTGTTTTTT. Translated: CASSVTGDSGELFF. This chain joins TRBV2 and TRBJ2-2; TRBD1 matches at 8 bases. The germline V gene encodes CDR1 SNHLY and CDR2 FYNNEI. Germline trimming cut 6 bases from V and 6 bases from J; bases unmatched to any gene: 6. The CDR3 totals 14 residues.

The V call is TRBV12-5, the J call TRBJ1-6, with a possible D match to TRBD1 (5 bases). Trimming shortened V by 1 base and J by 7 bases, and 14 bases separated the two germline ends. The CDR3 is 16 residues long. In germline, CDR1 is LGHNT, CDR2 FRNRAP. CDR3 coding DNA: TGTGCTAGTGGTTTGGGCCGACAGAGCCCCAATTCACCCCTCCACTTT. Its protein is CASGLGRQSPNSPLHF.

This sequence joins TRBV19 and TRBJ1-2; 8 nucleotides match TRBD1. The V gene end was trimmed by 4 bases and the J gene end by 5 bases; junction bases not matched to a gene: 9. This CDR3 region has 15 residues. From germline, CDR1 is LNHDA and CDR2 SQIVND (reference sequence). The CDR3 nucleotides are TGTGCCAGTAGTAGATCTACCGACAGGGGATATGGCTACACCTTC. Protein sequence: CASSRSTDRGYGYTF.

V is TRBV6-5 and J is TRBJ2-3, with 9 bases matching TRBD1. The CDR3 is 16 residues long. The germline V gene has CDR1 MNHEY and CDR2 SVGAGI. With 0 bases clipped from V and 5 bases from J, the junction kept 6 bases outside the gene matches. The CDR3 DNA is TGTGCCAGCAGTTACTCGGGGACAGGGTCTCAAGATACGCAGTATTTT. Translation gives CASSYSGTGSQDTQYF.

This chain links TRBV3-1 (or the pseudogene TRBV3-2) with TRBJ2-5, with no clear D. The ends were cut back, 0 bases at V and 6 bases at J, with 5 bases in the middle. The CDR3 spans 12 residues. Germline CDR1 reads LGHDT; CDR2 reads YNNKEL (reference sequence). In DNA, the CDR3 is TGTGCCAGCAGCCAAGATAGCAAGACCCAGTACTTC. Its protein is CASSQDSKTQYF.

The chain carries TRBV18 and TRBJ2-7; 7 bases line up with TRBD1. There are 16 residues in the CDR3. V shed 3 bases, J shed 1 base, and the junction held 9 bases outside the gene matches. Germline assignment: CDR1 KGHSH and CDR2 LQKENI. CDR3 DNA: TGTGCCAGCTCACCGTACCTCCCGGGACAGTCCTACGAGCAGTACTTC. Amino acids: CASSPYLPGQSYEQYF.

The rearrangement joins TRBV19 to TRBJ1-2; TRBD1 might be the D (5 bases). Trimming took off 8 bases at V and 7 bases at J, with 20 bases between the two ends. CDR3 length: 14 amino acids. CDR1 LNHDA and CDR2 SQIVND come from the germline V gene (reference sequence). This chain's CDR3 is CASRRPAGGAGYTF. In DNA form, the CDR3 reads TGTGCCAGTCGACGACCTGCGGGAGGGGCTGGCTACACCTTC.

The chain uses TRBV6-2 or TRBV6-3 and TRBJ2-7; 7 nucleotides agree with TRBD1. This CDR3 has 15 residues. From germline, CDR1 is MNHEY and CDR2 SVGEGT. Losses at the gene ends were 2 bases for V and 7 bases for J; bases not matched to a gene: 11. The CDR3 DNA reads as TGTGCCAGCAGTTACCCTAGTACAGGGGTCGGGGAGCAGTACTTC. Protein: CASSYPSTGVGEQYF.

The chain employs TRBV11-2 and TRBJ1-1; D may be TRBD1 (5 bases). The CDR3 totals 15 residues. V was clipped by 5 bases and J by 3 bases, with 16 bases between them. Germline CDR1 and CDR2: SGHAT and FQNNGV. In DNA form, the CDR3 reads TGTGCCAGCAGCCCTTCCGGGGGAGAATACACTGAAGCTTTCTTT. Encoded protein: CASSPSGGEYTEAFF.

The CDR3 DNA follows: TGTGCCAGCAGCGCCCAAACAGGGACCGGTTCACCCCTCCACTTT. Translating it yields CASSAQTGTGSPLHF. The chain carries TRBV9 and TRBJ1-6; possible D gene TRBD1, 6 bases. Trimming left V 3 bases short and J 9 bases short, with 16 bases between. The length of the CDR3 is 15 residues. CDR1 and CDR2 from the germline V gene are SGDLS and YYNGEE. Full variable domain (rest looked up from reference TRBV9 and TRBJ1-6): DSGVTQTPKHLITATGQRVTLRCSPRSGDLSVYWYQQSLDQGLQFLIQYYNGEERAKGNILERFSAQQFPDLHSELNLSSLELGDSALYFCASSAQTGTGSPLHFGNGTRLTVT.

CDR3 protein: CASSPQGGYGYTF. DNA of the CDR3: TGTGCCAGCAGTCCGCAGGGGGGCTATGGCTACACCTTC. The chain recombines TRBV6-5 with TRBJ1-2; 7 bases are shared with TRBD1. CDR1 and CDR2 from the germline V gene are MNHEY and SVGAGI. The CDR3 spans 13 residues. Trimming took 5 bases from V and 4 from J; bases not matched to a gene: 4.

This chain connects TRBV5-1 to TRBJ2-1; 8 bases map to TRBD1. V lost 3 bases, J lost 7 bases, and 9 bases stayed unmatched. The CDR3 sequence is 15 residues long. The germline V gene encodes CDR1 SGHRS and CDR2 YFSETQ. The CDR3 loop reads CASSSPGTGSNEQFF. The CDR3 DNA sequence: TGCGCCAGCAGCTCCCCCGGGACAGGATCTAATGAGCAGTTCTTC. The whole variable domain, filled in from reference TRBV5-1 and TRBJ2-1, reads KAGVTQTPRYLIKTRGQQVTLSCSPISGHRSVSWYQQTPGQGLQFLFEYFSETQRNKGNFPGRFSGRQFSNSRSEMNVSTLELGDSALYLCASSSPGTGSNEQFFGPGTRLTVL.

This sequence joins TRBV10-2 and TRBJ2-7; 7 positions agree with TRBD1. Trimming at V came to 5 bases and at J to 6 bases, leaving 7 bases not matched to a gene. Germline V lookup: CDR1 WSHSY, CDR2 SAAADI. The CDR3 has 13 residues. The CDR3 spells CASSTGQLLEQYF. The CDR3 nucleotides are TGCGCCAGCAGTACGGGACAGCTCCTCGAGCAGTACTTC.

The V call is TRBV2, the J call TRBJ1-5; D unresolved. The CDR3 sequence is 16 residues long. The V and J ends lost 6 bases and 2 bases respectively, with 17 bases between them. The germline CDR1 and CDR2 sequences are SNHLY and FYNNEI. As DNA, the CDR3 is TGTGCCAGCAGCCTAAACAGTGGGCGCGGCAATCAGCCCCAGCATTTT. This gives the protein CASSLNSGRGNQPQHF.

This chain connects TRBV7-2 to TRBJ1-4, with D possibly being TRBD1 (5 bases). V dropped 2 bases and J dropped 8 bases, with 21 bases sitting between them. There are 17 residues in the CDR3. The germline V gene has CDR1 SGHTA and CDR2 FQGNSA. CDR3 region: CASSLSSGSAVREKLFF. The CDR3 nucleotides are TGTGCCAGCAGCTTAAGTTCAGGGTCAGCCGTTCGGGAAAAACTGTTTTTT.

This clone occurred once. The V gene is TRBV29-1, the J gene TRBJ1-1; TRBD1 is a possible D gene (5 bases). V lost 4 bases and J lost 4, with 13 bases in between. This CDR3 has 13 amino acids. Germline V lookup: CDR1 SQVTM, CDR2 ANQGSEA. The CDR3 nucleotides read TGCAGCGTTGGGTTGGGAGGGGCCACTGAAGCTTTCTTT. Translated: CSVGLGGATEAFF.

The V and J genes are TRBV5-1 and TRBJ2-1; 10 bases agree with TRBD2. V lost 0 bases, J lost 10 bases, and 10 bases stayed unmatched. The length of the CDR3 is 16 residues. In germline, CDR1 is SGHRS, CDR2 YFSETQ. The DNA of the CDR3 is TGCGCCAGCAGCTTGGGCCTAGCGGGGGCTTTTGGGGAGCAGTTCTTC. Amino acids: CASSLGLAGAFGEQFF.

The chain carries TRBV5-1 and TRBJ2-5, with D unclear. The CDR3 is made up of 14 amino acids. Germline V gives CDR1 SGHRS, CDR2 YFSETQ. Trimming left V 1 base short and J 0 bases short, with 7 bases between. CDR3 residues: CASSLSPDQETQYF. The CDR3 DNA follows: TGCGCCAGCAGCTTGTCCCCAGACCAAGAGACCCAGTACTTC.

The sample holds one count of this clone. The chain couples TRBV20-1 to TRBJ2-5; unclear D gene. Trimming cost V 0 bases and J 5 bases, with 4 bases left between them. The germline V gene has CDR1 DFQATT and CDR2 SNEGSKA (reference sequence). This CDR3 has 11 amino acids. CDR3 coding DNA: TGCAGTGCTAGAGATATGGAGACCCAGTACTTC. Residues: CSARDMETQYF.

J is TRBJ2-1 and V is TRBV29-1; the D gene is possibly TRBD1 (6 bases). The CDR3 is made up of 12 amino acids. The V end lost 6 bases, the J end lost 4 bases, and 10 bases lay between the germline ends. Germline assignment: CDR1 SQVTM and CDR2 ANQGSEA. CDR3 protein: CSVRDNYNEQFF. In DNA form, the CDR3 reads TGCAGCGTCCGGGACAATTACAATGAGCAGTTCTTC.

This clone was found a few times. The chain has TRBV27 and TRBJ1-4; D might be TRBD1 (6 bases). V was trimmed by 8 bases and J by 8 bases, leaving 15 bases between them. Germline lookup yields CDR1 MNHEY and CDR2 SMNVEV (reference sequence). The length of the CDR3 is 13 residues. As DNA, the CDR3 is TGTGCCAGCTGTACGTCGGGGGGCGAAAAACTGTTTTTT. As protein: CASCTSGGEKLFF.

This clone has a single count. This rearrangement joins TRBV6-5 to TRBJ1-2; D not resolved. Germline loops: CDR1 MNHEY, CDR2 SVGAGI. The CDR3 loop spans 12 amino acids. With 6 bases removed from V and 5 bases from J, the gap between germline ends came to 10 bases. The CDR3 loop is CASRSGSYGYTF. CDR3 coding DNA: TGTGCCAGCAGGAGCGGTTCGTATGGCTACACCTTC.

This clone is a singleton in its sample. CDR3 nucleotides: TGTGCCAGCGGACATGGGGCTCGCACCGGGGAGCTGTTTTTT. Its translation is CASGHGARTGELFF. This rearrangement joins TRBV6-5 to TRBJ2-2; tentative D call: TRBD1 (5 bases). Trimming pared 8 bases from V and 4 bases from J, leaving 14 bases between. The CDR3 loop spans 14 amino acids. Germline V CDR1 and CDR2: MNHEY, SVGAGI.

The chain couples TRBV6-6 to TRBJ1-6; TRBD1 is a possible D gene (6 bases). Germline CDR1 reads MNHNY; CDR2 reads SVGAGI (reference sequence). The CDR3 runs to 14 residues. V shed 6 bases and J shed 10 bases, with 16 bases lying between them. The chain's CDR3 is CASSLGQGSSPLHF. DNA of the CDR3: TGTGCCAGCAGCCTGGGGCAGGGGAGCTCACCCCTCCACTTT.

This chain connects TRBV6-5 to TRBJ1-5; possible D gene TRBD1, 5 bases. With 6 bases removed from V and 1 base from J, the gap between germline ends came to 13 bases. CDR1 and CDR2 (germline): MNHEY, SVGAGI. This CDR3 is built from 15 residues. In DNA, the CDR3 is TGTGCCAGCAGGCTGAGTCGGGGGAGCAATCAGCCCCAGCATTTT. Its translation: CASRLSRGSNQPQHF.

The CDR3 coding sequence is TGTGCAAGTCGCTTAGGTTTGGGCAGGGGAAACACCATATATTTT. This sequence encodes CASRLGLGRGNTIYF. This chain joins TRBV12-2 and TRBJ1-3; the D call in the table, TRBD1, was not verified against the DNA. TRBV12-2 is labeled a pseudogene. The CDR3 is 15 residues long.

This chain joins TRBV6-6 and TRBJ1-2; TRBD1 agrees at 10 bases. After removal of 6 bases from V and 4 bases from J, the junction contained 5 bases not matched to a gene. The CDR3 runs 14 residues. The germline V gene has CDR1 MNHNY and CDR2 SVGAGI (reference sequence). DNA of the CDR3: TGTGCCAGCAGGGACAGGGGGTTCGGCTATGGCTACACCTTC. Protein product: CASRDRGFGYGYTF.

This chain joins TRBV6-5 and TRBJ2-1; 12 nucleotides align to TRBD1. V was clipped by 7 bases and J by 9 bases; unmatched bases: 7. This CDR3 region has 14 residues. Germline V gene lookup returns CDR1 MNHEY and CDR2 SVGAGI. CDR3 sequence: CASTRDRGLSEQFF. CDR3 nucleotides: TGTGCCAGCACCCGGGACAGGGGGCTCAGTGAGCAGTTCTTC.